This is a list of T cell receptor beta chains from one sample in a study of human T cells and chemical hapten exposure. TCRdb called the RACE reads again in MiXCR, with one record for every CDR3 protein. Here the sample spans under 60,000 distinct CDR3 sequences, approximately 10% being singletons. The source material was whole blood, sampled in connection with sensitization to the hapten diphenylcyclopropenone (DPC). The origin of the receptors is a woman in her 40s with alopecia areata. Some clones in this sample may be carry-over from other donors' samples. CDR3s include the opening cysteine and the closing phenylalanine or tryptophan. Each record gives: clone size, J gene, V gene, D gene, CDR3 protein, CDR3 DNA. D genes are given only for firm matches. Rows give clone size only sometimes, using once, few, many, or a class for an expanded clone.

clone_size: few
j_call: TRBJ1-5
v_call: TRBV7-7
d_call: .
cdr3_aa: CASSPPTIPGNQPQHF
cdr3_nt: TGTGCTAGCAGCCCCCCGACCATACCCGGGAATCAGCCCCAGCATTTT

clone_size: few
j_call: TRBJ1-5
v_call: TRBV4-3
d_call: .
cdr3_aa: CASSQEVFQPQHF
cdr3_nt: TGCGCCAGCAGCCAAGAGGTTTTTCAGCCCCAGCATTTT

clone_size: few
j_call: TRBJ2-1
v_call: TRBV10-1
d_call: .
cdr3_aa: CASSLGGLSYNEQFF
cdr3_nt: TGCGCCAGCAGTCTCGGGGGCCTCTCCTACAATGAGCAGTTCTTC

clone_size: few
j_call: TRBJ2-1
v_call: TRBV20-1
d_call: TRBD2
cdr3_aa: CSAKGMSGKTYNEQFF
cdr3_nt: TGCAGTGCTAAAGGGATGAGCGGGAAAACCTACAATGAGCAGTTCTTC

clone_size: many
j_call: TRBJ1-1
v_call: TRBV6-2/TRBV6-3
d_call: .
cdr3_aa: CASSYDTEAFF
cdr3_nt: TGTGCCAGCAGTTACGACACTGAAGCTTTCTTT

clone_size: many
j_call: TRBJ2-7
v_call: TRBV12-5
d_call: .
cdr3_aa: CASAAVVPYEQYF
cdr3_nt: TGTGCTAGTGCCGCCGTGGTTCCCTACGAGCAGTACTTC

clone_size: many
j_call: TRBJ2-1
v_call: TRBV7-2
d_call: .
cdr3_aa: CASSKDGTSYNEQFF
cdr3_nt: TGTGCCAGCAGCAAAGACGGGACTTCTTACAATGAGCAGTTCTTC

clone_size: .
j_call: TRBJ2-3
v_call: TRBV29-1
d_call: .
cdr3_aa: CSVDGGVTDTQYF
cdr3_nt: TGCAGCGTTGACGGGGGAGTAACAGATACGCAGTATTTT

clone_size: .
j_call: TRBJ1-5
v_call: TRBV4-3
d_call: TRBD1
cdr3_aa: CASSPSPGTVNQPQHF
cdr3_nt: TGCGCCAGCAGCCCCTCACCCGGGACAGTAAATCAGCCCCAGCATTTT

clone_size: .
j_call: TRBJ1-1
v_call: TRBV9
d_call: .
cdr3_aa: CASSVVSGLNTEAFF
cdr3_nt: TGTGCCAGCAGCGTAGTGTCAGGATTGAACACTGAAGCTTTCTTT

clone_size: few
j_call: TRBJ2-7
v_call: TRBV4-3
d_call: .
cdr3_aa: CASSQGAHGAYEQYF
cdr3_nt: TGCGCCAGCAGCCAAGGTGCTCACGGGGCCTACGAGCAGTACTTC

clone_size: many
j_call: TRBJ1-1
v_call: TRBV28
d_call: .
cdr3_aa: CASSLWDREDF
cdr3_nt: TGTGCCAGCAGTTTGTGGGACCGGGAGGATTTT

clone_size: many
j_call: TRBJ2-3
v_call: TRBV24-1
d_call: .
cdr3_aa: CATSDPALYTDTQYF
cdr3_nt: TGTGCCACCAGTGACCCCGCCCTATACACAGATACGCAGTATTTT

clone_size: many
j_call: TRBJ2-5
v_call: TRBV12-3/TRBV12-4
d_call: .
cdr3_aa: CASRRTGPETQYF
cdr3_nt: TGTGCCAGCAGGAGGACTGGTCCGGAGACCCAGTACTTC

clone_size: .
j_call: TRBJ1-2
v_call: TRBV28
d_call: .
cdr3_aa: CASSSPLPGGLGYTF
cdr3_nt: TGTGCCAGCAGCTCCCCTCTACCCGGAGGCCTGGGCTACACCTTC

clone_size: many
j_call: TRBJ2-2
v_call: TRBV7-3
d_call: .
cdr3_aa: CASSSPGAGELFF
cdr3_nt: TGTGCCAGCAGCTCTCCAGGGGCCGGGGAGCTGTTTTTT

clone_size: .
j_call: TRBJ2-7
v_call: TRBV29-1
d_call: .
cdr3_aa: CSVVISSNEQYF
cdr3_nt: TGCAGCGTTGTTATCTCCTCCAACGAGCAGTACTTC

clone_size: few
j_call: TRBJ2-5
v_call: TRBV6-2/TRBV6-3
d_call: TRBD1
cdr3_aa: CASSQGTASQETQYF
cdr3_nt: TGTGCCAGCAGCCAGGGGACAGCTTCCCAAGAGACCCAGTACTTC

clone_size: many
j_call: TRBJ2-3
v_call: TRBV28
d_call: TRBD2
cdr3_aa: CASSLAGETDTQYF
cdr3_nt: TGTGCCAGCAGTTTAGCGGGGGAGACAGATACGCAGTATTTT

clone_size: .
j_call: TRBJ1-6
v_call: TRBV3-1
d_call: .
cdr3_aa: CASSPSYNSPLHF
cdr3_nt: TGTGCCAGCAGCCCCAGTTATAATTCACCCCTCCACTTT

clone_size: .
j_call: TRBJ2-3
v_call: TRBV10-3
d_call: .
cdr3_aa: CAISASPASGDTQYF
cdr3_nt: TGTGCCATCAGTGCATCGCCTGCCTCTGGAGATACGCAGTATTTT

clone_size: .
j_call: TRBJ2-1
v_call: TRBV2
d_call: .
cdr3_aa: CASSGLGQSEQFF
cdr3_nt: TGTGCCAGCAGTGGATTAGGTCAAAGTGAGCAGTTCTTC

clone_size: .
j_call: TRBJ2-2
v_call: TRBV7-2
d_call: TRBD2
cdr3_aa: CASGEGMDRELFF
cdr3_nt: TGTGCCAGCGGGGAGGGTATGGACAGGGAGCTGTTTTTT

clone_size: .
j_call: TRBJ2-1
v_call: TRBV11-3
d_call: TRBD2
cdr3_aa: CASSSRTSGGNNEQFF
cdr3_nt: TGTGCCAGCAGCTCCAGGACTAGCGGGGGAAACAATGAGCAGTTCTTC

clone_size: many
j_call: TRBJ2-2
v_call: TRBV4-1
d_call: .
cdr3_aa: CASSQETTPLTGELFF
cdr3_nt: TGCGCCAGCAGCCAAGAGACCACACCTCTTACCGGGGAGCTGTTTTTT

clone_size: few
j_call: TRBJ1-4
v_call: TRBV5-5
d_call: TRBD1
cdr3_aa: CASSQRGRATNEKLFF
cdr3_nt: TGTGCCAGCAGTCAAAGGGGGCGAGCAACTAATGAAAAACTGTTTTTT

clone_size: few
j_call: TRBJ2-2
v_call: TRBV5-4
d_call: TRBD1
cdr3_aa: CASSPPDRASGELFF
cdr3_nt: TGTGCCAGCAGCCCGCCGGACAGGGCATCCGGGGAGCTGTTTTTT

clone_size: few
j_call: TRBJ2-3
v_call: TRBV11-3
d_call: .
cdr3_aa: CASSLGRSASTDTQYF
cdr3_nt: TGTGCCAGCAGCTTAGGTCGAAGCGCTAGCACAGATACGCAGTATTTT

clone_size: .
j_call: TRBJ1-4
v_call: TRBV4-3
d_call: .
cdr3_aa: CASSPQVMRSNEKLFF
cdr3_nt: TGCGCCAGCAGCCCTCAGGTGATGAGGTCTAATGAAAAACTGTTTTTT

clone_size: .
j_call: TRBJ2-7
v_call: TRBV7-9
d_call: .
cdr3_aa: CASSFVQDYEQYF
cdr3_nt: TGTGCCAGCAGCTTCGTGCAGGACTACGAGCAGTACTTC

clone_size: few
j_call: TRBJ2-3
v_call: TRBV13
d_call: .
cdr3_aa: CASSLLGPPDTQYF
cdr3_nt: TGTGCCAGCAGCCTCCTCGGGCCCCCAGATACGCAGTATTTT

clone_size: .
j_call: TRBJ2-1
v_call: TRBV10-3
d_call: .
cdr3_aa: CAISYDRTNEQFF
cdr3_nt: TGTGCCATCAGCTACGACAGGACCAATGAGCAGTTCTTC

clone_size: few
j_call: TRBJ2-7
v_call: TRBV27
d_call: TRBD2
cdr3_aa: CASSLSGMWTSFYEQYF
cdr3_nt: TGTGCCAGCAGTTTATCTGGAATGTGGACTAGCTTCTACGAGCAGTACTTC

clone_size: once
j_call: TRBJ2-1
v_call: TRBV9
d_call: .
cdr3_aa: CASSVEAKHEQFF
cdr3_nt: TGTGCCAGCAGCGTAGAAGCGAAGCATGAGCAGTTCTTC

clone_size: few
j_call: TRBJ2-7
v_call: TRBV9
d_call: .
cdr3_aa: CASSVTPSSYEQYF
cdr3_nt: TGTGCCAGCAGCGTTACTCCGAGCTCCTACGAGCAGTACTTC

clone_size: .
j_call: TRBJ1-1
v_call: TRBV15
d_call: .
cdr3_aa: CATSRDQVNTEAFF
cdr3_nt: TGTGCCACCAGCAGAGATCAAGTGAACACTGAAGCTTTCTTT

clone_size: many
j_call: TRBJ1-1
v_call: TRBV6-2/TRBV6-3
d_call: TRBD1
cdr3_aa: CASSYPGQGLNTEAFF
cdr3_nt: TGTGCCAGCAGTTACCCGGGACAGGGTTTGAACACTGAAGCTTTCTTT

clone_size: .
j_call: TRBJ1-5
v_call: TRBV28
d_call: .
cdr3_aa: CASSLDTRWQPQHF
cdr3_nt: TGTGCCAGCAGTTTGGACACCCGTTGGCAGCCCCAGCATTTT

clone_size: .
j_call: TRBJ2-2
v_call: TRBV11-3
d_call: .
cdr3_aa: CASSTALLMNTGELFF
cdr3_nt: TGTGCCAGCTCGACAGCCTTATTGATGAACACCGGGGAGCTGTTTTTT

clone_size: .
j_call: TRBJ2-1
v_call: TRBV12-3/TRBV12-4
d_call: TRBD1
cdr3_aa: CASSGGQGRNEQFF
cdr3_nt: TGTGCCAGCAGTGGAGGACAGGGAAGGAATGAGCAGTTCTTC

clone_size: few
j_call: TRBJ2-6
v_call: TRBV18
d_call: .
cdr3_aa: CASSEVVLSGANVLTF
cdr3_nt: TGTGCCAGCTCAGAGGTCGTACTCTCTGGGGCCAACGTCCTGACTTTC

clone_size: .
j_call: TRBJ2-3
v_call: TRBV10-3
d_call: TRBD2
cdr3_aa: CAISESTGGDTQYF
cdr3_nt: TGTGCCATCAGTGAGTCGACGGGGGGAGATACGCAGTATTTT

clone_size: few
j_call: TRBJ2-5
v_call: TRBV27
d_call: .
cdr3_aa: CASGKTETQYF
cdr3_nt: TGTGCCAGCGGGAAGACAGAGACCCAGTACTTC

clone_size: many
j_call: TRBJ2-3
v_call: TRBV5-1
d_call: TRBD1
cdr3_aa: CASSGSGGEGFSLGTDTQYF
cdr3_nt: TGCGCCAGCAGCGGATCAGGGGGCGAAGGATTTTCCCTTGGCACAGATACGCAGTATTTT

clone_size: many
j_call: TRBJ1-5
v_call: TRBV6-5
d_call: TRBD1
cdr3_aa: CASSQGDQPQHF
cdr3_nt: TGTGCCAGCAGCCAGGGGGATCAGCCCCAGCATTTT

clone_size: few
j_call: TRBJ1-6
v_call: TRBV7-3
d_call: .
cdr3_aa: CASSLEGQGPNSPLHF
cdr3_nt: TGTGCCAGCAGCTTAGAGGGGCAGGGACCTAATTCACCCCTCCACTTT

clone_size: medium-sized
j_call: TRBJ1-6
v_call: TRBV7-9
d_call: TRBD1
cdr3_aa: CATQGDNSPLHF
cdr3_nt: TGTGCCACCCAGGGGGATAATTCACCCCTCCACTTT

clone_size: many
j_call: TRBJ1-5
v_call: TRBV20-1
d_call: TRBD1
cdr3_aa: CSASGDRSGQPQHF
cdr3_nt: TGCAGTGCTAGCGGGGACAGGTCGGGGCAGCCCCAGCATTTT

clone_size: .
j_call: TRBJ1-1
v_call: TRBV7-9
d_call: .
cdr3_aa: CASSFGKGEAFF
cdr3_nt: TGTGCCAGCAGCTTCGGAAAGGGTGAAGCTTTCTTT

clone_size: many
j_call: TRBJ2-1
v_call: TRBV27
d_call: TRBD1
cdr3_aa: CASSFRQGEYNEQFF
cdr3_nt: TGTGCCAGCAGTTTCCGACAGGGAGAATACAATGAGCAGTTCTTC

clone_size: many
j_call: TRBJ2-1
v_call: TRBV3-1
d_call: TRBD2
cdr3_aa: CASAAGAVNEQFF
cdr3_nt: TGTGCCAGCGCGGCGGGAGCGGTCAATGAGCAGTTCTTC

clone_size: .
j_call: TRBJ1-1
v_call: TRBV6-5
d_call: .
cdr3_aa: CASSYSGLIMNTEAFF
cdr3_nt: TGTGCCAGCAGTTACTCTGGACTGATCATGAACACTGAAGCTTTCTTT

clone_size: .
j_call: TRBJ2-7
v_call: TRBV5-1
d_call: TRBD1
cdr3_aa: CASSHPGQGPYEQYF
cdr3_nt: TGCGCCAGCAGCCACCCGGGACAGGGCCCCTACGAGCAGTACTTC

clone_size: .
j_call: TRBJ2-1
v_call: TRBV2
d_call: TRBD2
cdr3_aa: CASSRGLAGGSYNEQFF
cdr3_nt: TGTGCCAGCAGTCGGGGACTAGCGGGAGGTTCATACAATGAGCAGTTCTTC

clone_size: .
j_call: TRBJ2-1
v_call: TRBV5-1
d_call: .
cdr3_aa: CASRQTGSSYNEQFF
cdr3_nt: TGCGCCAGCAGACAGACAGGCAGCTCCTACAATGAGCAGTTCTTC